This T cell receptor (beta chain) was identified in a study of blood T cells in healthy people across ages. This clonotype was counted a few times. Antigen unknown. Findings of the study overall: Per million T cells, TCR beta diversity dropped roughly linearly as age increased.

This CDR3 contains 12 residues. Germline V gene data show CDR1 as LNHNV and CDR2 as YYDKDF (reference sequence). Combining a sample-barcoded 5' primer with a J-beta primer mix, a second PCR ran for roughly 7 to 12 cycles. TCRdb processed the 5' RACE reads anew with MiXCR; each CDR3 protein has one entry. This sample yields roughly 560,000 distinct CDR3 sequences, of which more than 20% are seen a single time; less than 9% belongs to the top ten. Per-sample yields of isolated PBMCs were at least 6 million. These same records also appear under a second study, on T cells of mothers and their children. Turning to that study: Related mother-child pairs shared slightly more overlap than unrelated pairs, but the difference was non-significant. Sequencing revealed no T cell clones that were persistent and microchimeric.

The sample taken for sequencing was blood. This TCR came from a boy aged 5-17 years in good health. The chain carries TRBV15 and TRBJ2-5, with D perhaps matching TRBD2 (6 bases). The J call may be faulty, since TRBJ2-1 better matches the DNA end. The CDR3 DNA is TGTGCCACCAGCAGACTAGCGAGTAAGCAGTTCTTC. It codes for CATSRLASKQFF.